A single sample gave rise to the 21 T cell receptor beta chains below, sequenced in a study of T cell clonality in common variable immunodeficiency. Some clones are missing from TCRdb's copy, which holds only in-frame ones; the method was immunoSEQ multiplex PCR. The repertoire consists of roughly 34,000 clones, none detected only once. The sample consisted of peripheral blood mononuclear cells. The receptors originated from a person aged 18 to 70 in good health.

This clone has a handful of counts. The DNA ends 3 residues before the CDR3 does, and the rest of the CDR3 is filled in from the germline J gene. The chain recombines TRBV2 with TRBJ2-2; TRBD2 agrees at 9 bases. The germline V gene has CDR1 SNHLY and CDR2 FYNNEI. Trimming removed 7 bases from V and 7 bases from J; junction bases left unmatched: 10. The CDR3 has 15 residues. This CDR3 is CASTKGGGGGGELFF. The DNA read from the CDR3 is TGTGCCAGCACTAAGGGCGGGGGGGGCGGCGGGGAG.

This clone was found many times. The read falls 3 residues short of the CDR3 end, and the missing part is taken from the germline J gene. This chain links TRBV20-1 with TRBJ1-2, with a tentative D call TRBD1 (6 bases). CDR3 length: 18 residues. The germline V gene has CDR1 DFQATT and CDR2 SNEGSKA (reference sequence). The CDR3: CSTSKAGVSQSRLSGYTF. The CDR3 bases that were read are TGCAGCACTTCTAAAGCAGGGGTATCACAAAGTCGTCTTTCCGGC.

This clone occurred many times. Sequencing ends 3 residues short of the CDR3 end; the germline J gene provides the rest. The chain combines TRBV20-1 with TRBJ2-7; D call uncertain. Germline V gives CDR1 DFQATT, CDR2 SNEGSKA (reference sequence). This CDR3 region has 11 residues. Trimming removed 5 bases from V and 3 bases from J, with 8 bases in between. Incomplete CDR3 DNA: TGCAGTGCTGACAACGGCTACGAG. Amino acid sequence: CSADNGYE. The full CDR3 protein is CSADNGYEQYF.

This clone was picked up many times. The sequenced fragment ends 3 residues before the CDR3 boundary, so the rest is inferred from the germline J gene. The V gene is TRBV6-1, the J gene TRBJ2-6; D is perhaps TRBD1 (6 bases). CDR3 length equals 15 residues. Germline V CDR1 and CDR2: MNHNS, SASEGT. Trimming stripped 0 bases from V and 6 bases from J, with 9 bases between. The CDR3 here is CASSEASGVANVLTF. CDR3 DNA (partial): TGTGCCAGCAGTGAAGCGTCAGGGGTGGCCAACGTC.

The CDR3 DNA, read in part, is TGTGCCTGGAGTGGGGCAGTGAACACCGGGGAG. It specifies CAWSGAVNTGE. The whole CDR3 region reads CAWSGAVNTGELFF. The chain is built from TRBV30 and TRBJ2-2; no reliable D call. Coverage ceases 3 residues before the CDR3 finishes, and the germline J gene fills in the end. The V gene lost 1 base and the J gene lost 1 base, with 7 bases spanning the gap. The CDR3 consists of 14 residues. Germline V CDR1 and CDR2: GTSNPN, SVGIG (reference sequence).

Remarks on this clone: The read terminates 3 residues before the CDR3 end, so the remaining end is supplied by the germline J gene. The rearrangement links TRBV7-2 to TRBJ1-4, with D perhaps TRBD1 (5 bases). Trimming shortened V by 5 bases and J by 0 bases, and 10 bases separated the two germline ends. Germline V gene sequence: CDR1 SGHTA, CDR2 FQGNSA. The CDR3 is 15 amino acids. The DNA read from the CDR3 is TGTGCCAGCAGCGAGACAGCTGCAACTAATGAAAAA. Its translation: CASSETAATNEK. The whole CDR3 region reads CASSETAATNEKLFF.

This clone came up many times. The CDR3 end falls 3 residues outside the read, so it is completed with the germline J gene. This sequence joins TRBV20-1 and TRBJ2-3, with D unresolved. Germline CDR1 is DFQATT and CDR2 is SNEGSKA (reference sequence). The CDR3 length is 13 residues. Between the trimmed V and J ends, which lost 5 bases and 0 bases, there was a span of 9 bases. CDR3 in amino acids: CSAALGSTDTQYF. The part of the CDR3 DNA that was read is TGCAGTGCTGCACTTGGTAGCACAGATACG.

This clone was seen repeatedly, ten times or more. The CDR3 extends 3 residues past the end of the read, so its final part is completed from the germline J gene. The chain links TRBV12-3 or TRBV12-4 to TRBJ2-7; D call uncertain. Between the trimmed V and J ends, which lost 5 bases and 5 bases, there was a span of 10 bases. There are 12 residues in the CDR3. Here the CDR3 reads CASSPRHNEQYF. CDR3 DNA, as far as it was read: TGTGCCAGCAGTCCTCGCCACAACGAG.

At least ten counts were recorded for this clone. With the read ending 3 residues before the CDR3 end, the germline J gene is used to fill in that end. This chain links TRBV20-1 with TRBJ2-5, with 7 positions matching TRBD1. The junction had 7 bases not matched to a gene; V was cut back by 0 bases and J by 3 bases. CDR3 size: 15 residues. Germline V CDR1 and CDR2: DFQATT, SNEGSKA (reference sequence). The CDR3 DNA, read in part, is TGCAGTGCTAGAGATCCCAGCAGGGGGAAAGAGACC. Its protein is CSARDPSRGKET. The entire CDR3 is CSARDPSRGKETQYF.

This clone was picked up many times. The missing CDR3 end, 3 residues past where the read stops, is filled in from the germline J gene. The chain links TRBV7-2 to TRBJ2-2, with 8 bases aligning to TRBD2. Germline CDR1 is SGHTA and CDR2 is FQGNSA. This CDR3 has 15 amino acids. J was trimmed by 1 base and V by 5 bases; bases with no gene match: 3. The sequenced part of the CDR3 DNA is TGTGCCAGCAGCCTGAGCGGGAGGAACACCGGGGAG. Its translation: CASSLSGRNTGE. The complete CDR3 protein is CASSLSGRNTGELFF.

This clone was detected ten times or more. The CDR3 end lies 3 residues beyond the end of the read and is filled in from the germline J gene. The rearrangement joins TRBV19 to TRBJ2-4; maybe TRBD2 (5 bases). V lost 0 bases, J lost 6 bases, and 9 bases lay in between. CDR3 length: 14 residues. The germline gives CDR1 LNHDA, CDR2 SQIVND (reference sequence). CDR3 sequence reads: CASSIEPSLNIQYF. CDR3 DNA (partial): TGTGCCAGTAGTATAGAACCTAGCTTAAACATT.

This clone showed up many times. The read falls 3 residues short of the CDR3 end, and the missing part is taken from the germline J gene. This sequence joins TRBV20-1 and TRBJ2-1, with TRBD2 matching 12 bases. V lost 5 bases and J lost 0; bases outside the gene matches: 5. This CDR3 contains 16 residues. CDR1 is DFQATT and CDR2 is SNEGSKA in the germline V gene (reference sequence). The CDR3 region is CSAFLAGGVSYNEQFF. The sequenced part of the CDR3 DNA is TGCAGTGCTTTTCTAGCGGGAGGGGTCTCCTACAATGAG.

This clone occurred many times. The CDR3 region is CASSDSGAENTEAFF. The part of the CDR3 DNA that was read is TGTGCCAGCAGTGACTCAGGGGCCGAGAACACTGAA. J is TRBJ1-1 and V is TRBV6-4; possibly TRBD1 for D (5 bases). The CDR3 end is not reached by the read, which stops 3 residues before it; the germline J gene fills it in. Trimming took off 0 bases at V and 1 base at J, with 9 bases between the two ends. The CDR3 loop spans 15 amino acids. Germline V gene data show CDR1 as MRHNA and CDR2 as SNTAGT.

This clone has at least ten counts. The CDR3 extends 3 residues past the end of the read, so its final part is completed from the germline J gene. The chain employs TRBV20-1 and TRBJ1-2, with D possibly being TRBD1 (5 bases). This CDR3 is 14 amino acids long. Per the germline V gene, CDR1 is DFQATT and CDR2 is SNEGSKA (reference sequence). V was trimmed by 2 bases and J by 4 bases, leaving 14 bases between them. The sequenced CDR3 bases are TGCAGTGCTAGAATAGCCAGGGAGGCCTATGGC. Amino acid sequence: CSARIAREAYG. The full CDR3 is CSARIAREAYGYTF.

The sample holds many counts of this clone. The DNA ends 3 residues before the CDR3 does, and the rest of the CDR3 is filled in from the germline J gene. The chain recombines TRBV7-9 with TRBJ2-1; 11 positions match TRBD2. Germline CDR1 is SEHNR and CDR2 is FQNEAQ (reference sequence). V lost 6 bases to trimming and J lost 4 bases; unmatched junction nucleotides: 5. This CDR3 contains 15 residues. The CDR3 DNA, read in part, is TGTGCCAGCAGTTCAACTAGCGGGGGATACAATGAG. Translating it yields CASSSTSGGYNE. The whole CDR3 sequence reads CASSSTSGGYNEQFF.

This clone was observed many times. The missing CDR3 end, 3 residues past where the read stops, is filled in from the germline J gene. The J gene is TRBJ1-2, the V gene TRBV19; 10 bases line up with TRBD1. This CDR3 region has 15 residues. The junction had 6 bases not matched to a gene; V was cut back by 8 bases and J by 0 bases. Germline loops: CDR1 LNHDA, CDR2 SQIVND (reference sequence). The CDR3 spells CASRWTGGSNYGYTF. CDR3 DNA (partial): TGTGCCAGTCGATGGACAGGGGGTTCTAACTATGGC.

There are many counts of this clone. Read data end 3 residues before the CDR3 end; the end is taken from the germline J gene. V usage is TRBV12-3 or TRBV12-4 and J usage is TRBJ1-6, with 7 nucleotides matching TRBD1. J gave up 5 bases and V 7 bases, and 8 bases lay outside the gene matches. This CDR3 comprises 15 residues. CDR3: CASKSLTGNNSPLHF. The DNA read from the CDR3 is TGTGCCAGCAAGTCCTTGACAGGGAATAATTCACCC.

This clone has at least ten counts. With the read ending 3 residues before the CDR3 end, the germline J gene is used to fill in that end. The V call is TRBV20-1, the J call TRBJ1-3, with D possibly matching TRBD1 (5 bases). Germline lookup yields CDR1 DFQATT and CDR2 SNEGSKA (reference sequence). There are 13 residues in the CDR3. Trimming took 3 bases from V and 5 from J, leaving 11 bases between them. The CDR3 reads CSASWAGRNTIYF. The CDR3 bases that were read are TGCAGTGCTAGTTGGGCAGGGAGAAACACC.

This clone was counted at least ten times. From the germline J gene comes the end of the CDR3, since the read stops 3 residues before it. V and J are TRBV7-9 and TRBJ1-1; 9 bases map to TRBD1. With 5 bases clipped from V and 3 bases from J, the junction kept 7 bases outside the gene matches. CDR1 is SEHNR and CDR2 is FQNEAQ in the germline V gene (reference sequence). The CDR3 loop spans 15 amino acids. This CDR3 is CASSKNGQGHTEAFF. Partial CDR3 DNA: TGTGCCAGCAGCAAAAATGGACAGGGGCACACTGAA. The full variable domain, its missing parts supplied by reference TRBV7-9 and TRBJ1-1, is DTGVSQNPRHKITKRGQNVTFRCDPISEHNRLYWYRQTLGQGPEFLTYFQNEAQLEKSRLLSDRFSAERPKGSFSTLEIQRTEQGDSAMYLCASSKNGQGHTEAFFGQGTRLTVV.

The CDR3 loop reads CASTRSVAGGTEQFF. The CDR3 bases that were read are TGTGCCAGCACCCGGTCGGTAGCGGGAGGTACTGAG. V gene TRBV6-2 or TRBV6-3 combines with J gene TRBJ2-1, with 10 bases aligning to TRBD2. The sequenced fragment ends 3 residues before the CDR3 boundary, so the rest is inferred from the germline J gene. V shed 7 bases, J shed 9 bases, and the junction held 12 bases outside the gene matches. From germline, CDR1 is MNHEY and CDR2 SVGEGT. The CDR3 has 15 amino acids.

This clone was seen many times. Read sequence stops 3 residues before the CDR3 end, and the germline J gene provides the missing end. This sequence joins TRBV29-1 and TRBJ2-5, with D maybe TRBD2 (7 bases). The CDR3 has 15 amino acids. V gave up 1 base and J gave up 5 bases, with 17 bases separating them. Per the germline V gene, CDR1 is SQVTM and CDR2 is ANQGSEA. The CDR3 reads CSVEAGGGRGETQYF. The covered CDR3 bases are TGCAGCGTTGAAGCCGGAGGGGGGCGGGGGGAGACC.